Sequencing of this TCR beta chain was carried out in a study of T cell repertoires in cytomegalovirus infection. TCRdb redid the calling of the reads with MiXCR, one entry per CDR3 protein. The profile covers around 300,000 distinct CDR3 sequences, with over 7.5% appearing a single time and 4.3% taken by the ten largest. This clonotype occurred many times. Trimming pared 5 bases from V and 1 base from J, leaving 9 bases between. CDR1 and CDR2 (germline): SGHTA, FQGNSA. The CDR3 covers 14 residues. V is TRBV7-2 and J is TRBJ1-3; D is ambiguous. The sample comprised PBMCs. The receptor was derived from a human donor in good health (CMV status not recorded). Some clones in this sample may be carry-over from other donors' samples. CDR3 protein: CASSPPGSGNTIYF. In DNA, the CDR3 is TGTGCCAGCAGCCCCCCAGGATCTGGAAACACCATATATTTT.